The 2 T cell receptor beta chains presented below share a single source sample, sequenced in a study of blood T cells in healthy people across ages. A J-beta primer mix and a sample-barcoded 5' primer were used in a second PCR of roughly 7 to 12 cycles. TCRdb ran MiXCR on the 5' RACE reads and lists one entry per CDR3 protein. The data show 650,000 to 1,000,000 distinct CDR3 sequences, 35% to 40% seen once. Sequencing was done on a sample of blood. All receptors derive from a man between 18 and 35 years old in good health.

J is TRBJ1-5 and V is TRBV12-5, with 7 bases lining up with TRBD1. Germline CDR1 reads LGHNT; CDR2 reads FRNRAP. The CDR3 runs to 20 residues. V lost 0 bases, J lost 0 bases, and 14 bases stayed unmatched. The chain's CDR3 is CASGLVVRSGTDHSNQPQHF. The DNA of the CDR3 is TGTGCTAGTGGTTTGGTAGTTAGATCGGGGACAGATCATAGCAATCAGCCCCAGCATTTT.

This clonotype was seen once. The chain is built from TRBV3-1 and TRBJ2-3; maybe TRBD2 (5 bases). Trimming removed 0 bases at V and 5 bases at J, with 9 bases between. CDR1 is LGHDT and CDR2 is YNNKEL in the germline V gene (reference sequence). This CDR3 region has 14 residues. DNA of the CDR3: TGTGCCAGCAGCCAAGATTTCGGAGGAGATACGCAGTATTTT. Its translation: CASSQDFGGDTQYF.